This TCR beta chain derives from a study of blood T cell repertoires in COVID-19. Germline CDR1 is SGHTA and CDR2 is FQGNSA. J lost 4 bases, V lost 5 bases, and 11 bases had no gene match. The CDR3 runs 17 residues. TCRdb's table, derived via immunoSEQ multiplex PCR, lists solely in-frame clones and lacks some. The sample shows more than 150,000 clones, less than 90% of them seen only once. The chain carries TRBV7-2 and TRBJ2-1; TRBD2 aligns across 10 bases. Specimen: peripheral blood. The clonotype comes from a man aged 70 or older with active or convalescent COVID-19. CDR3 loop: CASSQKRGGAHYNEQFF. CDR3 DNA: TGTGCCAGCAGCCAAAAGCGGGGGGGTGCCCATTACAATGAGCAGTTCTTC.